This TCR beta chain is from a study of shared clonotypes between healthy human individuals. CD4+ cells were split into CD45RA+ naive and CD45RA-negative memory subsets. The germline V gene encodes CDR1 SGHRS and CDR2 YFSETQ. Trimming pared 0 bases from V and 10 bases from J, leaving 10 bases between. The CDR3 covers 12 residues. Repertoires were generated with immunoSEQ multiplex PCR, while TCRdb's copy carries only in-frame clones and drops some. The sample has 1.6 million or so clones; about 98.5% are singletons. This receptor was taken from a man aged 25 to 45 in good health. Sequencing input: naive CD4+ T cells sorted from blood. Subset described: CD45RA+ positively selected. The chain is built from TRBV5-1 and TRBJ1-1; D is uncertain. The CDR3 here is CASSLGDLTAFF. CDR3 bases: TGCGCCAGCAGCTTGGGGGATCTAACAGCTTTCTTT.